This T cell receptor beta chain was recovered during a study of OX40 agonist ivuxolimab in advanced cancers. Germline CDR1 reads GTSNPN; CDR2 reads SVGIG (reference sequence). The CDR3 runs 13 residues. V was clipped by 5 bases and J by 2 bases, with 12 bases between them. Clones were read by immunoSEQ multiplex PCR, and TCRdb kept only the in-frame ones, dropping some. Of 100,000 to 150,000 clones detected, around 92% appear once; the ten largest clones hold 0.7% to 0.9%. This TCR came from an adult with an advanced solid tumor such as melanoma, head and neck, liver or kidney cancer. V and J are TRBV30 and TRBJ1-2; no clear D gene. The sequences come from CD4+ or CD8+ T cells sorted from blood, collected in a trial of the OX40 agonist ivuxolimab. The CDR3 is CAWLNGRNYGYTF. The CDR3 bases are TGTGCCTGGTTAAACGGACGAAACTATGGCTACACCTTC.